The clone carrying this TCR beta chain has just one count. The data stem from a study of blood T cell repertoires in COVID-19. Study-wide background: The study drew acute and convalescent COVID-19 samples from the United States, Italy and Spain.

Produced via immunoSEQ multiplex PCR; TCRdb's table is partial and in-frame only. The sample yields some 300,000 clones, roughly 86% seen once. The CDR3 covers 15 residues. V shed 3 bases and J 6 bases; nucleotides not matched to a gene: 11. Germline V gene sequence: CDR1 LGHDT, CDR2 YNNKEL (reference sequence). V usage is TRBV3-1 (or the pseudogene TRBV3-2) and J usage is TRBJ2-7; 7 bases align to TRBD1. The sample comprised PBMCs or T cells enriched from blood (not recorded which). The sequence derives from a woman between 50 and 59 years old who had been exposed to COVID-19. The CDR3 bases are TGTGCCAGCAGCCATCCTCGACAGGGTAGTGGCGAGCAGTACTTC. It specifies CASSHPRQGSGEQYF.